This T cell receptor (beta chain) emerged from a study of CD8 T cells in Susac syndrome. The study sequenced TCR beta in blood CD8+ and CD4+ T cells. Matched for age and sex, the controls were healthy donors. RNA, at about 0.45 to 1 ug, was reverse transcribed with random hexamers. Amplification of TCR beta CDR3 was carried out by immunoSEQ multiplex PCR, which covered 54 Vbeta and 13 Jbeta segments. TCRdb itself ran the immunoSEQ multiplex PCR reads through MiXCR, one entry per CDR3 protein. Of 150,000 to 200,000 distinct CDR3 sequences listed, 92% are singletons. V lost 5 bases to trimming and J lost 3 bases, with 13 bases between them. Per the germline V gene, CDR1 is SNHLY and CDR2 is FYNNEI. The CDR3 sequence is 14 residues long.

Sequencing was carried out using CD4+ T cells from PBMCs. This chain uses TRBV2 with TRBJ2-5; D is possibly TRBD1 (6 bases). The TCR originated in a human donor in good health. CDR3 sequence: CASSPTTGKETQYF. The CDR3 nucleotides are TGTGCCAGCAGTCCTACCACAGGGAAAGAGACCCAGTACTTC.